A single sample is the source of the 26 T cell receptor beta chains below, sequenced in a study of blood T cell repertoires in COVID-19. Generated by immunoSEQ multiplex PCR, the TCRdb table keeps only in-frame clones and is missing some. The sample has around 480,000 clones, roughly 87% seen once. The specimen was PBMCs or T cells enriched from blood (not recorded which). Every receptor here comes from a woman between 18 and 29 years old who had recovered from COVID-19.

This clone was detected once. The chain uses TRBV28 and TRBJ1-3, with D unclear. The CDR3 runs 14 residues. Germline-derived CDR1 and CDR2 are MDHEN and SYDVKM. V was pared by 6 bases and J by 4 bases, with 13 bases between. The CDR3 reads CASSIPSLGNTIYF. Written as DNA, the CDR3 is TGTGCCAGCAGCATACCCTCTCTAGGAAACACCATATATTTT. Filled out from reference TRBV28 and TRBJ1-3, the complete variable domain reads DVKVTQSSRYLVKRTGEKVFLECVQDMDHENMFWYRQDPGLGLRLIYFSYDVKMKEKGDIPEGYSVSREKKERFSLILESASTNQTSMYLCASSIPSLGNTIYFGEGSWLTVV.

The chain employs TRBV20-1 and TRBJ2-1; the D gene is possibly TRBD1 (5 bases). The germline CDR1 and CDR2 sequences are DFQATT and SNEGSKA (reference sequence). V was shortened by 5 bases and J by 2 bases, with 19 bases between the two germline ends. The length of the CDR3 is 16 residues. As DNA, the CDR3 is TGCAGTGCTGGTGGGGCGAACCTCGTACCCTACAATGAGCAGTTCTTC. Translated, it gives CSAGGANLVPYNEQFF.

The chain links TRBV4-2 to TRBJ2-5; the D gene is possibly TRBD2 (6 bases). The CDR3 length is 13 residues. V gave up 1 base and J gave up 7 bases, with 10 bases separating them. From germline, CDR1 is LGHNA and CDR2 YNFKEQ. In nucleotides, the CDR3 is TGTGCCAGCAGCCAAGCGACCGGGGGGACCCAGTACTTC. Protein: CASSQATGGTQYF.

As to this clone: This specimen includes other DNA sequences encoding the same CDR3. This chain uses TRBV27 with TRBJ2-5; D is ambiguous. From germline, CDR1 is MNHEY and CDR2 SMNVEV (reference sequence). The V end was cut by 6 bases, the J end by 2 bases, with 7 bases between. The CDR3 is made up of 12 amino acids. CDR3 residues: CASSSLQETQYF. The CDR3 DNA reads TGTGCCAGCAGCTCCCTTCAAGAGACCCAGTACTTC.

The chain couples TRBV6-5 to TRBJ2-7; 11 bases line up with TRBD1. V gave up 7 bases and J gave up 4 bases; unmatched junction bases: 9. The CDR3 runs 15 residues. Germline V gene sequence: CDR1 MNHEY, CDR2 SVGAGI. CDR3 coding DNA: TGTGCCAGCAACACCGCGGACAGGGGGCGGTACGAGCAGTACTTC. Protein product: CASNTADRGRYEQYF.

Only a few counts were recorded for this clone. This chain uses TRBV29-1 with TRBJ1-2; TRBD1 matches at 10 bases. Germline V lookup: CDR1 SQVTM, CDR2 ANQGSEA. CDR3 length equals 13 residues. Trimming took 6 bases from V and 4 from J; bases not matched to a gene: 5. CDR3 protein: CSVGQGSVYGYTF. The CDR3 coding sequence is TGCAGCGTGGGACAGGGGAGCGTCTATGGCTACACCTTC.

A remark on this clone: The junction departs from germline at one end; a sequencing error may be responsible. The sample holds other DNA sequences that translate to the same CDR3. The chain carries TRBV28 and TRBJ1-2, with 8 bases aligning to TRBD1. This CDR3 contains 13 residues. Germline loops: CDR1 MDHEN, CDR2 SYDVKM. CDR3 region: CASSLAGGSGYTF. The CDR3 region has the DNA TGCGCCAGCAGTTTAGCAGGGGGCAGTGGCTACACCTTC.

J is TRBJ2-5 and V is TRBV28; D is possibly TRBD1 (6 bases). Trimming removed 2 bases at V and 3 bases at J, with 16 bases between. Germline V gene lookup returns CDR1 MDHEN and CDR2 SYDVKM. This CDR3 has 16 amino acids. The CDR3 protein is CASSLMGAPIKETQYF. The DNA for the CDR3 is TGTGCCAGCAGTTTAATGGGGGCGCCCATTAAAGAGACCCAGTACTTC.

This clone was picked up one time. The CDR3: CASSLGAPQGHGELFF. The CDR3 DNA reads as TGTGCCAGCAGCTTAGGTGCCCCCCAGGGCCACGGGGAGCTGTTTTTT. The chain recombines TRBV7-8 with TRBJ2-2, with D perhaps TRBD1 (5 bases). The CDR3 totals 16 residues. V was pared by 1 base and J by 7 bases, with 16 bases between. Germline CDR1 and CDR2: SGHVS and FQNEAQ.

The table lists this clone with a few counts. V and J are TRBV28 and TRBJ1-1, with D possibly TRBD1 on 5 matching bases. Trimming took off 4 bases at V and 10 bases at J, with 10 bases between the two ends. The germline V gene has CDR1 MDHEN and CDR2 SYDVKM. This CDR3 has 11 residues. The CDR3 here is CASSSDRRAFF. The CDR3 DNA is TGTGCCAGCAGTTCTGACAGAAGAGCTTTCTTT. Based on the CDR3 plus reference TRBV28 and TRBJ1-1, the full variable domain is DVKVTQSSRYLVKRTGEKVFLECVQDMDHENMFWYRQDPGLGLRLIYFSYDVKMKEKGDIPEGYSVSREKKERFSLILESASTNQTSMYLCASSSDRRAFFGQGTRLTVV.

CDR3 nucleotides: TGTGCCAGCAGTGTAATGGGGGGGGCAATCTATGGCTACACCTTC. Translation gives CASSVMGGAIYGYTF. This chain links TRBV2 with TRBJ1-2, with D tentatively TRBD1 (6 bases). This CDR3 is built from 15 residues. Trimming took 4 bases from V and 4 from J, leaving 16 bases between them. Germline V gene sequence: CDR1 SNHLY, CDR2 FYNNEI.

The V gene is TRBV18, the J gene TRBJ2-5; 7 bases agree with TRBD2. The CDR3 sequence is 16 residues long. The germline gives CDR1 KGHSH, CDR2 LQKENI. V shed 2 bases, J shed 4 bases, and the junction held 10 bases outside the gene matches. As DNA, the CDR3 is TGTGCCAGCTCACCAGATGGGGTCGGCGGGAGAGAGACCCAGTACTTC. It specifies CASSPDGVGGRETQYF.

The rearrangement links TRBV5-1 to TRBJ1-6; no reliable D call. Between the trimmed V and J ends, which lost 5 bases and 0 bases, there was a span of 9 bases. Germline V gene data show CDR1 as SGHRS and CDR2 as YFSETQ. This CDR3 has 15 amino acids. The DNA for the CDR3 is TGCGCCAGCAGACCCTCGAGCTCCTATAATTCACCCCTCCACTTT. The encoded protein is CASRPSSSYNSPLHF. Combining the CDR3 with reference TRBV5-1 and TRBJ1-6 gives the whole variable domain KAGVTQTPRYLIKTRGQQVTLSCSPISGHRSVSWYQQTPGQGLQFLFEYFSETQRNKGNFPGRFSGRQFSNSRSEMNVSTLELGDSALYLCASRPSSSYNSPLHFGNGTRLTVT.

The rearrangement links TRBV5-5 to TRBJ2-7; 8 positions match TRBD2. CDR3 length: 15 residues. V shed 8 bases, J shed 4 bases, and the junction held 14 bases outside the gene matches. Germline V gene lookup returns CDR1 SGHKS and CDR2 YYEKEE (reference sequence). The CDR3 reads CASFGQPGLGYEQYF. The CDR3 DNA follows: TGTGCCAGTTTCGGACAGCCGGGACTAGGATACGAGCAGTACTTC.

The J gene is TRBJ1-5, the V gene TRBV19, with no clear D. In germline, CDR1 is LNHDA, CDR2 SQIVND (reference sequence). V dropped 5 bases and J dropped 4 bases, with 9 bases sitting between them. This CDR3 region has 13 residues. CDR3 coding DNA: TGTGCCAGTAGTGCGGGCCCGAATCAGCCCCAGCATTTT. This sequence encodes CASSAGPNQPQHF.

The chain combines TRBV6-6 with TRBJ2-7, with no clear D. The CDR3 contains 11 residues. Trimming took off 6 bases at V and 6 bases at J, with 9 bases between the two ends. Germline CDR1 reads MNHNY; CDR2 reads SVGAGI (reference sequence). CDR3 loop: CASRSPGEQYF. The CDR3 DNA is TGTGCCAGCAGGTCCCCCGGCGAGCAGTACTTC.

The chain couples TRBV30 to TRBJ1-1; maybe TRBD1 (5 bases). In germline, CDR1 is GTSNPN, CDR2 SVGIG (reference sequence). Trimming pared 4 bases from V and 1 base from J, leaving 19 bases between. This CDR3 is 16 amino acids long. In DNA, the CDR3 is TGTGCCTGGACAATCCCCTGGAGGGGACCGAACACTGAAGCTTTCTTT. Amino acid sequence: CAWTIPWRGPNTEAFF.

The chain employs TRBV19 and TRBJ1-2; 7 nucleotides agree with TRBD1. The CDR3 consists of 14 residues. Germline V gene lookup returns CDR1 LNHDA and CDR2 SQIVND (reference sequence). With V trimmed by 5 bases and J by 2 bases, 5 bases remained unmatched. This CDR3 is CASSAGTANYGYTF. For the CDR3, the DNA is TGTGCCAGTAGTGCCGGGACAGCCAACTATGGCTACACCTTC.

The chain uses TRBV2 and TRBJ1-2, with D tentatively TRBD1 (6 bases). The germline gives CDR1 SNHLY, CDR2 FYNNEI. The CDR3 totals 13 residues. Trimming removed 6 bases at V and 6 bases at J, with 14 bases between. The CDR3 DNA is TGTGCCAGCAGCCAGAACAGGGAGAATGGCTACACCTTC. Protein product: CASSQNRENGYTF.

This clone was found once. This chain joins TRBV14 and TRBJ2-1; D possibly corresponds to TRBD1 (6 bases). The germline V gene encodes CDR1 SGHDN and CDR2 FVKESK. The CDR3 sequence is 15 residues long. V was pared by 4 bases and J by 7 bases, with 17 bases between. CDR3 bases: TGTGCCAGCAGCCCCCATGGGGCAGGGGTAAATGAGCAGTTCTTC. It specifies CASSPHGAGVNEQFF.

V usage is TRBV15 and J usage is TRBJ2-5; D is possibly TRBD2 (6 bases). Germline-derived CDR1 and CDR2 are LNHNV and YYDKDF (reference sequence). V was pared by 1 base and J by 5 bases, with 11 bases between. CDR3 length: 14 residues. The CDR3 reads CATSRAGEMETQYF. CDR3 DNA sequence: TGTGCCACCAGCAGAGCGGGGGAGATGGAGACCCAGTACTTC.

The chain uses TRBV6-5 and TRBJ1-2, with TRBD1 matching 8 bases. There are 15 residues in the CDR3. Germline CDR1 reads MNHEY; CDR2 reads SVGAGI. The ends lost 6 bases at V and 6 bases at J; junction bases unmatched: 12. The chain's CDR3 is CASRSPGTGRNGYTF. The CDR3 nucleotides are TGTGCCAGCAGATCCCCCGGGACAGGTAGAAATGGCTACACCTTC.

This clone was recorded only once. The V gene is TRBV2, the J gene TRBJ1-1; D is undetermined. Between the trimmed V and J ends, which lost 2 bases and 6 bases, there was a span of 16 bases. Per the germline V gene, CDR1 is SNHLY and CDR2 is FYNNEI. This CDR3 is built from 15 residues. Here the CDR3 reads CASSERFEVRAEAFF. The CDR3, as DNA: TGTGCCAGCAGTGAAAGGTTTGAGGTTCGGGCTGAAGCTTTCTTT.

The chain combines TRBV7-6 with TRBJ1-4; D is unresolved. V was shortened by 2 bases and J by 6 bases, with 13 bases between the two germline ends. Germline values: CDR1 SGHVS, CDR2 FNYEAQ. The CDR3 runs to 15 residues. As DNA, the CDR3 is TGTGCCAGCAGCTTACAGGCGAAGAGGGATGAAAAACTGTTTTTT. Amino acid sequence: CASSLQAKRDEKLFF.

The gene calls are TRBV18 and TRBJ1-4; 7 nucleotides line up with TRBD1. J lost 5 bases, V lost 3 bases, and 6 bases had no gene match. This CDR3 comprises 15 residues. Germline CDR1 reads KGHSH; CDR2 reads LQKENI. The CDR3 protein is CASSPPGQINEKLFF. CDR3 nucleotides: TGTGCCAGCTCACCTCCGGGACAGATAAATGAAAAACTGTTTTTT.

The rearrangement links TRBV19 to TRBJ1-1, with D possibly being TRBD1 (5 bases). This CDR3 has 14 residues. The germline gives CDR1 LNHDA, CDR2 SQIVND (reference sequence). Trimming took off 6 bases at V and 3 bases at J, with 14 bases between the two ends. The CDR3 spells CASRVGRDDTEAFF. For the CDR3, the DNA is TGTGCCAGTAGGGTCGGGCGGGACGACACTGAAGCTTTCTTT.